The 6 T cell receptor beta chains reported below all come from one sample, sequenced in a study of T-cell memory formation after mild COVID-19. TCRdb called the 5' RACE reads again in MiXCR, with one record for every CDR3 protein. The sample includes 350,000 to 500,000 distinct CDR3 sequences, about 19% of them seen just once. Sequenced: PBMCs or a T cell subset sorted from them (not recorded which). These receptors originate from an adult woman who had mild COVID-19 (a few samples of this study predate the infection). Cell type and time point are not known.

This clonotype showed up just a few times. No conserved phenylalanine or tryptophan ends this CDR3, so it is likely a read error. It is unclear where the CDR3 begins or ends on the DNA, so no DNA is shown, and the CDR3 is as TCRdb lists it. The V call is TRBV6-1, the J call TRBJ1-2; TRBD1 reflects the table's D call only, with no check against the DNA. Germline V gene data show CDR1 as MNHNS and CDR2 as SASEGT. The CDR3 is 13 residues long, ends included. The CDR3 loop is CASSEARTGDPTI.

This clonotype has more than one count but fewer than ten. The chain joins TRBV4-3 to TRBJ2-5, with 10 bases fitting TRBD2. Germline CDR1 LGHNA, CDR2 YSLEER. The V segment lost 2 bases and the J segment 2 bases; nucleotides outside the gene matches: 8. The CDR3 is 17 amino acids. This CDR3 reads CASSQHPSGRGQETQYF. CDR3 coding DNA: TGCGCCAGCAGCCAACACCCTAGCGGGAGAGGGCAAGAGACCCAGTACTTC.

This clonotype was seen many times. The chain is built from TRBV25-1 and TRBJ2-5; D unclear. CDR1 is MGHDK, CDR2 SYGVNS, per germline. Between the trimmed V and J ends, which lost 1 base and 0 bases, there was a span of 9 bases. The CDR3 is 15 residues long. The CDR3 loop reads CASSELSTYQETQYF. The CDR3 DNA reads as TGTGCCAGCAGTGAATTATCGACTTACCAAGAGACCCAGTACTTC.

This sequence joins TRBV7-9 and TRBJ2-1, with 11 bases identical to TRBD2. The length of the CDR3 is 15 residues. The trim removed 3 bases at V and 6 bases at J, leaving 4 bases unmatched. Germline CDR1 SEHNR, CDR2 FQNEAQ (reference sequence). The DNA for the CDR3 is TGTGCCAGCAGCTTCGTAGCGGGAGGGGGCAATGAGCAGTTCTTC. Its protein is CASSFVAGGGNEQFF.

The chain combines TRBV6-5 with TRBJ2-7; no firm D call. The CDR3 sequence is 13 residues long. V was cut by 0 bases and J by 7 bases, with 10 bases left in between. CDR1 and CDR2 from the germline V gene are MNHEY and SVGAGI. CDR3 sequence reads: CASSYSGSWEQYF. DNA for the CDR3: TGTGCCAGCAGTTACTCGGGCAGTTGGGAGCAGTACTTC.

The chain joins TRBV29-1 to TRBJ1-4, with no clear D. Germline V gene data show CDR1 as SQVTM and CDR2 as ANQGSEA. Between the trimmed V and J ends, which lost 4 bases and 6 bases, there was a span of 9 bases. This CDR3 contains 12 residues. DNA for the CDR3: TGCAGCGTTGGGGCTGATCATGAAAAACTGTTTTTT. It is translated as CSVGADHEKLFF.